This entry features one T cell receptor (beta chain) sequence. Its antigen is unidentified. TCRdb's copy holds only in-frame clones and misses some; the assay was immunoSEQ multiplex PCR. Of approximately 1.5 million clones in the sample, 98% were seen once. This sample is drawn from a study of shared clonotypes between healthy human individuals. Study-level points and caveats: For naive CD4 cells, roughly 5% of clonotypes were shared across four donors. Non-shared clonotypes had lower generation probabilities than those shared by all four donors.

This CDR3 contains 17 residues. V lost 4 bases and J lost 4; bases outside the gene matches: 9. Germline lookup yields CDR1 MDHEN and CDR2 SYDVKM. The specimen sequenced was naive CD4+ T cells sorted from blood. Subset of the sample: CD45RA+ positively selected. The receptor was isolated from a man aged 25-45 years in good health. The chain joins TRBV28 to TRBJ1-5, with 11 bases matching TRBD1. This chain's CDR3 is CASSSYSGTGGNQPQHF. The CDR3 region has the DNA TGTGCCAGCAGTTCTTATTCCGGGACAGGGGGGAATCAGCCCCAGCATTTT.